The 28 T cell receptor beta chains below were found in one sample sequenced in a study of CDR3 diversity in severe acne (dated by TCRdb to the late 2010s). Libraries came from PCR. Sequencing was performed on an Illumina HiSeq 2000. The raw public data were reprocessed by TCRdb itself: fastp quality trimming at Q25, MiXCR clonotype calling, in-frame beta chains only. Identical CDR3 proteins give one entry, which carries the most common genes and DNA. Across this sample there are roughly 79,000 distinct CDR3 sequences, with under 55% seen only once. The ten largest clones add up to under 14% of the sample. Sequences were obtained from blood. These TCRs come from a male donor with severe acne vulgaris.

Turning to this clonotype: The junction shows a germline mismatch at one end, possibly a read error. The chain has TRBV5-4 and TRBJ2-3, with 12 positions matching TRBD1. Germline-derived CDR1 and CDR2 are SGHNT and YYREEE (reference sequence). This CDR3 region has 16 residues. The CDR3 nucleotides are TGTGCCAGCACCGGAGGGACAGGGGGCCTCACTGATACGCAATATTTT. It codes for CASTGGTGGLTDTQYF.

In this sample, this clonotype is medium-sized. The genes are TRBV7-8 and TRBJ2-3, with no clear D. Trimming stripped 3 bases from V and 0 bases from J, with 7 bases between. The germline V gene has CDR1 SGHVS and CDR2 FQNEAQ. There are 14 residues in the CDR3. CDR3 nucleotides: TGTGCCAGCAGCTTCCGCACTAGCACAGATACGCAGTATTTT. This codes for CASSFRTSTDTQYF.

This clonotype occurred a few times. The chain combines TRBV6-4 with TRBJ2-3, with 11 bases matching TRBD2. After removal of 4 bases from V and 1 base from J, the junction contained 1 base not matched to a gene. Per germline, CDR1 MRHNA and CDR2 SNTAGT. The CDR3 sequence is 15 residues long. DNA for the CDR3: TGTGCCAGCAGTGTACTAGCGGGAGGCACAGATACGCAGTATTTT. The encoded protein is CASSVLAGGTDTQYF.

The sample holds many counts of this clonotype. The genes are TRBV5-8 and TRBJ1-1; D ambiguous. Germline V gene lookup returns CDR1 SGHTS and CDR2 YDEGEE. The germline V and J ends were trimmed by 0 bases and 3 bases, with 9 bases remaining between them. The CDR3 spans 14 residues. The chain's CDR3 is CASSLVSWDTEAFF. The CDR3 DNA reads TGTGCCAGCAGCTTGGTTTCATGGGACACTGAAGCTTTCTTT.

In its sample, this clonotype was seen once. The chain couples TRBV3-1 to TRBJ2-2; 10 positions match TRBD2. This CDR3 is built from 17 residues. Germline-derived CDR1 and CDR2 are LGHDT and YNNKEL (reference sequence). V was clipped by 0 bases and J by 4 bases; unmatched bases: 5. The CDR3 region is CASSQDSSSGSTGELFF. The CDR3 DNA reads TGTGCCAGCAGCCAAGATAGCTCTAGCGGGAGCACCGGGGAGCTGTTTTTT.

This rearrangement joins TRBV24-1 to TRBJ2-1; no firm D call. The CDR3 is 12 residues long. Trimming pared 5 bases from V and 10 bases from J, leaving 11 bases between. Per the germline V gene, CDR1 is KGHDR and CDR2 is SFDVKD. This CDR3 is CATSATSWEQFF. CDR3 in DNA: TGTGCCACCAGTGCTACCTCATGGGAGCAGTTCTTC.

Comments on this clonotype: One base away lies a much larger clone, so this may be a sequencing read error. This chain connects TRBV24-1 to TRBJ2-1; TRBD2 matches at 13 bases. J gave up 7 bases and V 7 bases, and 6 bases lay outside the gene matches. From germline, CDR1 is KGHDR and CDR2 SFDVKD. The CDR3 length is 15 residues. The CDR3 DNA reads TGTGCCACCAGCTTGGGGACTAGCGGGACGAATGAGCAGTTCTTC. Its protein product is CATSLGTSGTNEQFF.

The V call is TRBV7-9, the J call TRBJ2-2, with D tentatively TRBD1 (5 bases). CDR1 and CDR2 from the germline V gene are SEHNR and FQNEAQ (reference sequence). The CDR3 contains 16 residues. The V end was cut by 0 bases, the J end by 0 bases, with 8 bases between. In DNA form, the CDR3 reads TGTGCCAGCAGCTTAGCCGACAGCGCGAACACCGGGGAGCTGTTTTTT. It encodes CASSLADSANTGELFF.

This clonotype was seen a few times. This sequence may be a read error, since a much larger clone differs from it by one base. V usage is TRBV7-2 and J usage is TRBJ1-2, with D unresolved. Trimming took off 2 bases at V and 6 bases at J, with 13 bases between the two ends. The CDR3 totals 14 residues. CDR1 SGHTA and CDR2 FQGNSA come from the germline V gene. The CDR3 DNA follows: TGTGCCAGCAGCTTACGGTTCGTGGGCCATGGCTACACCTTC. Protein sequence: CASSLRFVGHGYTF. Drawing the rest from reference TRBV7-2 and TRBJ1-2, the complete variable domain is GAGVSQSPSNKVTEKGKDVELRCDPISGHTALYWYRQSLGQGLEFLIYFQGNSAPDKSGLPSDRFSAERTGGSVSTLTIQRTQQEDSAVYLCASSLRFVGHGYTFGSGTRLTVV.

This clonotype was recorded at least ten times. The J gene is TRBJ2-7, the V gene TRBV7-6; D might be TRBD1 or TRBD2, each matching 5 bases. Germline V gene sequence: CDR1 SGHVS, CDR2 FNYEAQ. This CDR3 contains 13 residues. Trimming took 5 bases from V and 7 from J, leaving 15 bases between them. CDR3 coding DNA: TGTGCCAGCAGCCTCCCTGGGGGTAAGGAGCAGTACTTC. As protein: CASSLPGGKEQYF.

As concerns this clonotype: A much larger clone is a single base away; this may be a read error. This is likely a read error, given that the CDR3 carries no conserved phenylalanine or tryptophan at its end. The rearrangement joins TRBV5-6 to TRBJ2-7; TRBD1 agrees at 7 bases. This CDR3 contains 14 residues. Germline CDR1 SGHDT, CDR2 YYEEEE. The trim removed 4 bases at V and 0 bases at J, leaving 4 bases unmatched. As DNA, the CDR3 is TGTGCCAGCAGCAAAAGGGGGCCCTCCTACGAGCAGTACTCC. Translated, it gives CASSKRGPSYEQYS.

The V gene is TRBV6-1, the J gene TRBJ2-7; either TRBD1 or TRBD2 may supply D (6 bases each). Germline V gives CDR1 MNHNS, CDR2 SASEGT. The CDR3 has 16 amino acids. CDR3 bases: TGTGCCAGCAGTGGAAATCTAGGGGGGCTCTCCTACGGGCAGTACGTC. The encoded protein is CASSGNLGGLSYGQYV.

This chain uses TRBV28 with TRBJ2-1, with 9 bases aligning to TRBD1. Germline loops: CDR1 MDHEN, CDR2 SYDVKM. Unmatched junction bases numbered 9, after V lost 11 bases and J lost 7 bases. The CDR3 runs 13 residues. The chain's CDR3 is CAGTGGARNEQFF. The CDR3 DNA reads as TGTGCCGGAACAGGGGGCGCGAGGAATGAGCAGTTCTTC.

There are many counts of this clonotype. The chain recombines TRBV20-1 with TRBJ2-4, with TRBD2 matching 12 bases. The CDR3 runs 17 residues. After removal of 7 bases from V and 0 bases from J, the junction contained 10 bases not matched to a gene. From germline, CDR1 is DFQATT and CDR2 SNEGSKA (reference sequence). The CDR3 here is CSVLRTSGTVAKNIQYF. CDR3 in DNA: TGCAGTGTTCTCAGGACTAGCGGGACTGTAGCCAAAAACATTCAGTACTTC.

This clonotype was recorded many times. This chain's CDR3 is CATSRALKPYGYTF. The CDR3 DNA reads TGTGCCACCAGCAGAGCCCTAAAACCTTATGGCTACACCTTC. The V gene is TRBV15, the J gene TRBJ1-2; no clear D gene. From germline, CDR1 is LNHNV and CDR2 YYDKDF (reference sequence). The V gene lost 1 base and the J gene lost 5 bases, with 11 bases spanning the gap. CDR3 size: 14 residues.

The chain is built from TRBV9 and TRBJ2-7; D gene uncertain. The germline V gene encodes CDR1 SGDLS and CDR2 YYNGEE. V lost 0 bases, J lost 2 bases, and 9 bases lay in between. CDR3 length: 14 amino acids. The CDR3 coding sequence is TGTGCCAGCAGCGTAGGAGATAGAGCCTACGAGCAGTACTTC. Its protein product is CASSVGDRAYEQYF. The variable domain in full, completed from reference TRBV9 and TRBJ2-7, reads DSGVTQTPKHLITATGQRVTLRCSPRSGDLSVYWYQQSLDQGLQFLIQYYNGEERAKGNILERFSAQQFPDLHSELNLSSLELGDSALYFCASSVGDRAYEQYFGPGTRLTVT.

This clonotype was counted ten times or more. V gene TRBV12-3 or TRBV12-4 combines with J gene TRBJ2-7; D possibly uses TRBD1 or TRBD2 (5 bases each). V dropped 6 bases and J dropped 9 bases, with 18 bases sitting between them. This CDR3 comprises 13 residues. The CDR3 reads CASSRDPRLGQYF. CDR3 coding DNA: TGTGCCAGCAGCCGGGACCCGCGTCTTGGGCAGTACTTC.

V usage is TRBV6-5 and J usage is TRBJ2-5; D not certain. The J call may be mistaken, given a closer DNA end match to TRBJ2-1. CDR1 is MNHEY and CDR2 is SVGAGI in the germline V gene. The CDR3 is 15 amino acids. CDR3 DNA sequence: TGTGCCAGCAGTTACAATTCCAACCCAGGCCATGAGCAGTTCTTC. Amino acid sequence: CASSYNSNPGHEQFF.

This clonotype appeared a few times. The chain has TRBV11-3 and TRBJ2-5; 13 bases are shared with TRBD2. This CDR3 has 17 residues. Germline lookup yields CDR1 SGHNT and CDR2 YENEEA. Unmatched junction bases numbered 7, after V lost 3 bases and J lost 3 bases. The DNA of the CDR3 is TGTGCCAGCAGCTTCGGTCGTACTAGCGGGGGGGAAGAGACCCAGTACTTC. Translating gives CASSFGRTSGGEETQYF. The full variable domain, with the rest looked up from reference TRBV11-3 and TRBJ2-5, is EAGVVQSPRYKIIEKKQPVAFWCNPISGHNTLYWYLQNLGQGPELLIRYENEEAVDDSQLPKDRFSAERLKGVDSTLKIQPAELGDSAVYLCASSFGRTSGGEETQYFGPGTRLLVL.

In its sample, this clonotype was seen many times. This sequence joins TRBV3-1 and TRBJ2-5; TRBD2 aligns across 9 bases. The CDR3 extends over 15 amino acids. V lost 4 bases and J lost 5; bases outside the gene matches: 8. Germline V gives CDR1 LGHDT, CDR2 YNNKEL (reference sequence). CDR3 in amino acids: CASSPPTSGGETQYF. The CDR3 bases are TGTGCCAGCAGCCCCCCGACTAGCGGAGGGGAGACCCAGTACTTC.

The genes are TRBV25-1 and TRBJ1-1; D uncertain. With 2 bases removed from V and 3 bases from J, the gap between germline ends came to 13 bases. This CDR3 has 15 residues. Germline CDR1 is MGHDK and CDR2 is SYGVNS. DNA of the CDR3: TGTGCCAGCAGTGAAAGGGCAGCAGTCCACACTGAAGCTTTCTTT. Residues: CASSERAAVHTEAFF.

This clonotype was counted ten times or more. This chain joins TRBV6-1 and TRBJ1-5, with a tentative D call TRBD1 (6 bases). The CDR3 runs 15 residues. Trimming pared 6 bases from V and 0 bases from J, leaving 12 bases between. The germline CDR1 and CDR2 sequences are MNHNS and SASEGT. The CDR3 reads CASRLQGNSNQPQHF. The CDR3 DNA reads TGTGCCAGCAGGTTACAGGGAAATAGCAATCAGCCCCAGCATTTT.

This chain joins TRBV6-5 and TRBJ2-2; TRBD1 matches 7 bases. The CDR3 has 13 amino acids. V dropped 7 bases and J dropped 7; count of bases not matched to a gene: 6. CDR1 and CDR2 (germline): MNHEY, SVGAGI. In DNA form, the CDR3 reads TGTGCCAGCAAAAGACCAGGGGGCGGGGAGCTGTTTTTT. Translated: CASKRPGGGELFF.

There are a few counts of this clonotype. The CDR3 here is CATSDLRQGAPETQYF. The CDR3 DNA follows: TGTGCCACCAGTGATTTAAGACAGGGGGCACCGGAGACCCAGTACTTC. The V call is TRBV24-1, the J call TRBJ2-5; the match to TRBD1 covers 10 bases. Germline CDR1 is KGHDR and CDR2 is SFDVKD. With 1 base clipped from V and 5 bases from J, the junction kept 6 bases outside the gene matches. This CDR3 contains 16 residues.

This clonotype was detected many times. This CDR3 is CASSIDRGNEQFF. The CDR3 nucleotides are TGTGCCAGTAGTATAGATCGGGGCAATGAGCAGTTCTTC. The V gene is TRBV19, the J gene TRBJ2-1; a possible D gene is TRBD2 (5 bases). Germline V CDR1 and CDR2: LNHDA, SQIVND (reference sequence). Trimming removed 0 bases from V and 6 bases from J, with 6 bases in between. The CDR3 contains 13 residues.

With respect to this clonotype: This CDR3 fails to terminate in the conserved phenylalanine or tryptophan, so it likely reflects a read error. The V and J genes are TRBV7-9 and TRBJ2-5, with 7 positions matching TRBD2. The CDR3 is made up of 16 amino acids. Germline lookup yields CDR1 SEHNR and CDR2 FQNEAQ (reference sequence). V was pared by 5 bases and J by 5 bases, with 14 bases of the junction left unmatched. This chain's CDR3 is CASSTYGRTGEETQYS. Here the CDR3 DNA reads TGTGCCAGCAGCACTTACGGGAGGACGGGTGAGGAGACCCAGTACTCC.

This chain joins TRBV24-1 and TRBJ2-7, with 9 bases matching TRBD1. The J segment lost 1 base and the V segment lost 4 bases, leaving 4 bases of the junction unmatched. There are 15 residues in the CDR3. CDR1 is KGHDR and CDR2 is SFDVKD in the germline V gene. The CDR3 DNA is TGTGCCACCAGTGACAGTGGGACAGGGTCCTACGAGCAGTACTTC. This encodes CATSDSGTGSYEQYF.

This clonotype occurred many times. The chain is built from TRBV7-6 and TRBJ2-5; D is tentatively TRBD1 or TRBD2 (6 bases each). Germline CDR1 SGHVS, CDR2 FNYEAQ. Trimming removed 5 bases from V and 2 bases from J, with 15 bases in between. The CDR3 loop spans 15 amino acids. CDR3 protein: CASSRAQGTQETQYF. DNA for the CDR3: TGTGCCAGCAGCAGGGCTCAGGGGACTCAAGAGACCCAGTACTTC.